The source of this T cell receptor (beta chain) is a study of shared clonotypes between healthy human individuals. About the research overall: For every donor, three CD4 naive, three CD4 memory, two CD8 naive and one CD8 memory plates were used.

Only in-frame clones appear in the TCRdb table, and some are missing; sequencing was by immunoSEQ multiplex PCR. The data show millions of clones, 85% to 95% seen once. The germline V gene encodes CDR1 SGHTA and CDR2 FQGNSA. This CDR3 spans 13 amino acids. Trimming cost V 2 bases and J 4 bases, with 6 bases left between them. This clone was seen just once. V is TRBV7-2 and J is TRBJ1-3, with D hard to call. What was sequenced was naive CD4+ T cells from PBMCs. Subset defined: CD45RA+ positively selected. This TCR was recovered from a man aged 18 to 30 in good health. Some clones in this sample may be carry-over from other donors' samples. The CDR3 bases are TGTGCCAGCAGCTTAATGTCGGGAAACACCATATATTTT. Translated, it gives CASSLMSGNTIYF.